Below, 27 T cell receptor beta chains from the same sample are listed, as sequenced in a study of Ad26.COV2.S vaccination and SARS-CoV-2 variants. Treatment specified: about 20 received Ad26.COV2.S at low or high dose, single or two shots; about 5 received placebo; per-sample allocation not given. The samples were gathered on day 63 after the first injection of vaccine or placebo. Sequencing used immunoSEQ multiplex PCR; TCRdb keeps in-frame clones, though not all of them. The table includes roughly 420,000 clones, about 91% detected once. The sample was peripheral blood, taken in a trial of Ad26.COV2.S vaccine versus placebo. These receptors were taken from a person between 18 and 65 years old who received the Ad26.COV2.S COVID-19 vaccine or a placebo.

The chain couples TRBV29-1 to TRBJ2-3; 7 nucleotides match TRBD2. This CDR3 is built from 13 residues. From germline, CDR1 is SQVTM and CDR2 ANQGSEA. V shed 4 bases and J 3 bases; nucleotides not matched to a gene: 4. The chain's CDR3 is CSVAGGKTDTQYF. DNA of the CDR3: TGCAGCGTTGCGGGGGGAAAGACAGATACGCAGTATTTT.

The V and J genes are TRBV11-2 and TRBJ2-1; D is possibly TRBD1 or TRBD2 (6 bases each). This CDR3 spans 13 amino acids. Germline V gene sequence: CDR1 SGHAT, CDR2 FQNNGV. Trimming shortened V by 5 bases and J by 5 bases, and 10 bases separated the two germline ends. The CDR3 DNA follows: TGTGCCAGCAGCCGGGGGCTCAACAATGAGCAGTTCTTC. Protein sequence: CASSRGLNNEQFF.

The chain combines TRBV18 with TRBJ1-1; tentatively, D is TRBD1 (5 bases). Germline CDR1 is KGHSH and CDR2 is LQKENI. This CDR3 is 16 amino acids long. V was pared by 2 bases and J by 7 bases, with 20 bases between. CDR3 region: CASSPKSGARQHEAFF. Here the CDR3 DNA reads TGTGCCAGCTCACCAAAATCAGGAGCGAGACAGCATGAAGCTTTCTTT. The full variable domain, with the rest looked up from reference TRBV18 and TRBJ1-1, is NAGVMQNPRHLVRRRGQEARLRCSPMKGHSHVYWYRQLPEEGLKFMVYLQKENIIDESGMPKERFSAEFPKEGPSILRIQQVVRGDSAAYFCASSPKSGARQHEAFFGQGTRLTVV.

This chain uses TRBV14 with TRBJ1-6, with D possibly matching TRBD1 (6 bases). This CDR3 has 16 amino acids. V was shortened by 3 bases and J by 8 bases, with 17 bases between the two germline ends. CDR1 is SGHDN, CDR2 FVKESK, per germline. CDR3 sequence: CASSHPGVLGDSPLHF. The CDR3 DNA reads as TGTGCCAGCAGCCATCCAGGGGTCCTCGGGGATTCACCCCTCCACTTT.

The CDR3 DNA reads as TGTGCCAGCAGCTTAGGGCTTAGGAACACTGAAGCTTTCTTT. This encodes CASSLGLRNTEAFF. J is TRBJ1-1 and V is TRBV11-3; D unresolved. Trimming pared 1 base from V and 1 base from J, leaving 7 bases between. The CDR3 has 14 residues. Germline-derived CDR1 and CDR2 are SGHNT and YENEEA.

V usage is TRBV28 and J usage is TRBJ1-5; D uncertain. This CDR3 contains 20 residues. CDR1 MDHEN and CDR2 SYDVKM come from the germline V gene. Between the trimmed V and J ends, which lost 0 bases and 4 bases, there was a span of 25 bases. CDR3 DNA sequence: TGTGCCAGCAGTTTATGGTTGGCGGAGCCGCCCCTCGGGGAGAATCAGCCCCAGCATTTT. Translated: CASSLWLAEPPLGENQPQHF.

This chain uses TRBV5-4 with TRBJ2-4; 7 bases map to TRBD1. This CDR3 has 14 residues. Trimming at V came to 1 base and at J to 4 bases, leaving 2 bases not matched to a gene. The germline V gene encodes CDR1 SGHNT and CDR2 YYREEE (reference sequence). DNA for the CDR3: TGTGCCAGCAGCTTGACAGGGGTTAAAAACATTCAGTACTTC. Its translation: CASSLTGVKNIQYF.

Concerning this clone itself: Other DNA sequences within the sample encode an identical CDR3. This chain connects TRBV5-1 to TRBJ1-5; D gene uncertain. Trimming took off 4 bases at V and 0 bases at J, with 5 bases between the two ends. CDR3 size: 13 residues. Per the germline V gene, CDR1 is SGHRS and CDR2 is YFSETQ. For the CDR3, the DNA is TGCGCCAGCAGCCTGGATAGCAATCAGCCCCAGCATTTT. Residues: CASSLDSNQPQHF.

The J gene is TRBJ2-5, the V gene TRBV12-3 or TRBV12-4; D gene ambiguous. This CDR3 is 13 amino acids long. The ends were cut back, 1 base at V and 1 base at J, with 4 bases in the middle. The CDR3 reads CASSLVIQETQYF. The DNA of the CDR3 is TGTGCCAGCAGTTTAGTTATCCAAGAGACCCAGTACTTC.

This chain uses TRBV10-3 with TRBJ2-3; either TRBD1 or TRBD2 may fit D (5 bases each). The CDR3 spans 15 residues. V lost 6 bases to trimming and J lost 5 bases, with 18 bases between them. Looked up from germline, CDR1 is ENHRY and CDR2 is SYGVKD. CDR3: CAISARDRQGDTQYF. The CDR3 DNA reads TGTGCCATCAGCGCCCGGGACCGGCAGGGAGATACGCAGTATTTT.

The chain combines TRBV7-9 with TRBJ1-1; 9 positions agree with TRBD1. J gave up 4 bases and V 4 bases, and 7 bases lay outside the gene matches. CDR1 is SEHNR and CDR2 is FQNEAQ in the germline V gene (reference sequence). The CDR3 is 15 residues long. The CDR3, as DNA: TGTGCCAGCAGCTCCCTTGTGACAGGGGGCACTGAAGCTTTCTTT. Translating it yields CASSSLVTGGTEAFF.

The chain combines TRBV15 with TRBJ2-1; perhaps TRBD2 as D (6 bases). Trimming took off 0 bases at V and 8 bases at J, with 17 bases between the two ends. Germline CDR1 reads LNHNV; CDR2 reads YYDKDF (reference sequence). There are 16 residues in the CDR3. In DNA, the CDR3 is TGTGCCACCAGCAGAGATCGAAGGAGGGTAAGCCATGAGCAGTTCTTC. Amino acids: CATSRDRRRVSHEQFF.

The chain links TRBV5-4 to TRBJ2-7, with TRBD1 matching 9 bases. Germline V CDR1 and CDR2: SGHNT, YYREEE (reference sequence). This CDR3 spans 13 amino acids. V shed 4 bases, J shed 5 bases, and the junction held 4 bases outside the gene matches. This CDR3 reads CASSPGQGNEQYF. CDR3 bases: TGTGCCAGCAGCCCGGGACAGGGCAACGAGCAGTACTTC.

The gene calls are TRBV9 and TRBJ2-1; D is perhaps TRBD1 (5 bases). The V and J ends lost 3 bases and 6 bases respectively, with 10 bases between them. CDR3 length equals 13 residues. Germline V gene sequence: CDR1 SGDLS, CDR2 YYNGEE. CDR3 amino acids: CASSAGQINEQFF. The CDR3 DNA reads TGTGCCAGCAGCGCCGGACAAATCAATGAGCAGTTCTTC.

The CDR3 region has the DNA TGTGCCAGCAGCTTATTGACGGGCCCCGGGACCCAGTACTTC. This translates into CASSLLTGPGTQYF. The V and J genes are TRBV11-3 and TRBJ2-5; D gene uncertain. From germline, CDR1 is SGHNT and CDR2 YENEEA. Trimming took off 2 bases at V and 7 bases at J, with 14 bases between the two ends. There are 14 residues in the CDR3. Full variable domain (outside the CDR3, taken from reference TRBV11-3 and TRBJ2-5): EAGVVQSPRYKIIEKKQPVAFWCNPISGHNTLYWYLQNLGQGPELLIRYENEEAVDDSQLPKDRFSAERLKGVDSTLKIQPAELGDSAVYLCASSLLTGPGTQYFGPGTRLLVL.

The chain employs TRBV30 and TRBJ1-6; D is unclear. There are 13 residues in the CDR3. Per germline, CDR1 GTSNPN and CDR2 SVGIG (reference sequence). V was trimmed by 5 bases and J by 4 bases, leaving 9 bases between them. The CDR3 sequence is CAWGQSYNSPLHF. As DNA, the CDR3 is TGTGCCTGGGGGCAGTCATATAATTCACCCCTCCACTTT.

The rearrangement uses TRBV15 and TRBJ1-2; D might be TRBD1 (5 bases). Germline loops: CDR1 LNHNV, CDR2 YYDKDF (reference sequence). Between the trimmed V and J ends, which lost 3 bases and 5 bases, there was a span of 16 bases. This CDR3 is 15 amino acids long. The chain's CDR3 is CATSSGDSLGYGYTF. CDR3 nucleotide sequence: TGTGCCACCAGCAGCGGCGACAGTTTGGGGTATGGCTACACCTTC.

The rearrangement joins TRBV18 to TRBJ1-2; 9 nucleotides align to TRBD1. The CDR3 length is 15 residues. The germline gives CDR1 KGHSH, CDR2 LQKENI. The V gene end was trimmed by 6 bases and the J gene end by 0 bases; junction bases not matched to a gene: 5. This chain's CDR3 is CASSPGQGPNYGYTF. Here the CDR3 DNA reads TGTGCCAGCTCCCCGGGACAGGGCCCTAACTATGGCTACACCTTC.

The chain combines TRBV7-9 with TRBJ2-2, with D hard to call. V lost 7 bases to trimming and J lost 3 bases, with 6 bases between them. Per germline, CDR1 SEHNR and CDR2 FQNEAQ (reference sequence). The CDR3 length is 12 residues. The CDR3 bases are TGTGCCAGCACCTTGGACACCGGGGAGCTGTTTTTT. Protein product: CASTLDTGELFF.

The rearrangement joins TRBV28 to TRBJ1-3; D is ambiguous. The CDR3 contains 16 residues. Between the trimmed V and J ends, which lost 6 bases and 0 bases, there was a span of 15 bases. Germline values: CDR1 MDHEN, CDR2 SYDVKM. The CDR3 loop is CASRLRRAASGNTIYF. The CDR3 nucleotides are TGTGCCAGCAGACTAAGGAGGGCGGCCTCTGGAAACACCATATATTTT.

The chain is built from TRBV4-2 and TRBJ1-1; D is undetermined. Germline V gene sequence: CDR1 LGHNA, CDR2 YNFKEQ. The length of the CDR3 is 11 residues. The V gene lost 4 bases and the J gene lost 4 bases, with 4 bases spanning the gap. CDR3 nucleotides: TGTGCCAGCAGCCGTGGCACTGAAGCTTTCTTT. Residues: CASSRGTEAFF.

This clone was detected only once. The chain uses TRBV7-2 and TRBJ1-2; tentative D call: TRBD1 (5 bases). The CDR3 is made up of 13 amino acids. Between the trimmed V and J ends, which lost 5 bases and 7 bases, there was a span of 14 bases. Germline values: CDR1 SGHTA, CDR2 FQGNSA. CDR3 nucleotides: TGTGCCAGCAGCCCACGGGGGGAGCTTGGCTACACCTTC. It specifies CASSPRGELGYTF.

This clone occurred a few times. The chain carries TRBV7-9 and TRBJ2-7, with D possibly being TRBD2 (5 bases). Germline V gives CDR1 SEHNR, CDR2 FQNEAQ (reference sequence). Trimming left V 3 bases short and J 13 bases short, with 19 bases between. The CDR3 sequence is 13 residues long. CDR3 loop: CASSFRGGLTLYF. As DNA, the CDR3 is TGTGCCAGCAGCTTCAGAGGCGGGCTAACACTCTACTTC.

This sequence joins TRBV7-8 and TRBJ1-4; the D is unclear. V lost 5 bases and J 4 bases, leaving 17 bases between the germline ends. The CDR3 is 16 residues long. Germline lookup yields CDR1 SGHVS and CDR2 FQNEAQ. Here the CDR3 DNA reads TGTGCCAGCAGCCCTCAACCGGACTCCCTTAATGAAAAACTGTTTTTT. This codes for CASSPQPDSLNEKLFF.

This clone has a single count. The same CDR3 arises from other DNA sequences in this sample as well. V is TRBV29-1 and J is TRBJ1-1; D perhaps matches TRBD1 (6 bases). V was pared by 4 bases and J by 3 bases, with 12 bases between. Germline values: CDR1 SQVTM, CDR2 ANQGSEA. The CDR3 sequence is 13 residues long. The CDR3 region is CSVVRGGHTEAFF. For the CDR3, the DNA is TGCAGCGTTGTTAGGGGGGGGCACACTGAAGCTTTCTTT.

This clone was counted once. The V and J genes are TRBV5-1 and TRBJ1-4, with D hard to call. V shed 0 bases and J shed 0 bases, with 9 bases lying between them. Germline CDR1 reads SGHRS; CDR2 reads YFSETQ. The CDR3 contains 16 residues. This CDR3 reads CASSLDPGATNEKLFF. DNA of the CDR3: TGCGCCAGCAGCTTGGACCCTGGGGCAACTAATGAAAAACTGTTTTTT.

The chain employs TRBV2 and TRBJ1-1; 7 positions match TRBD1. CDR1 and CDR2 (germline): SNHLY, FYNNEI. The CDR3 spans 14 residues. V lost 8 bases, J lost 0 bases, and 6 bases stayed unmatched. The CDR3 nucleotides read TGTGCCAGCCGGGACAGTAGAATGAACACTGAAGCTTTCTTT. Residues: CASRDSRMNTEAFF.